Below are 10 T cell receptor beta chains sequenced from a single sample in a study of breast tumors, draining lymph nodes, adjacent tissues. Samples came from axillary lymph nodes draining the breast cancer. MiXCR, applied by TCRdb to the multiplex PCR reads, yields one record per CDR3 protein. Altogether 200,000 or so distinct CDR3 sequences are present, around 33% being singletons, with the ten largest covering 4% to 5.5%. Sample: axillary lymph node tissue. Source of these receptors: a female donor with breast cancer. Some clones in this sample may be carry-over from other donors' samples.

Worth noting for this clonotype: A read error may produce the germline difference seen at one junction end. The chain uses TRBV11-2 and TRBJ2-7, with TRBD2 matching 7 bases. Germline V gives CDR1 SGHAT, CDR2 FQNNGV. The CDR3 consists of 15 residues. The CDR3 sequence: CASSIGTGGRSEQHF. CDR3 bases: TGTGCCAGCAGCATCGGGACTGGCGGGAGAAGCGAGCAGCACTTC. Full variable domain (remainder filled in from reference TRBV11-2 and TRBJ2-7): EAGVAQSPRYKIIEKRQSVAFWCNPISGHATLYWYQQILGQGPKLLIQFQNNGVVDDSQLPKDRFSAERLKGVDSTLKIQPAKLEDSAVYLCASSIGTGGRSEQHFGPGTRLTVT.

Note on this clonotype: This may come from a read error, since a much larger clone is one base off. This rearrangement joins TRBV30 to TRBJ2-1; maybe TRBD1 (6 bases). The germline CDR1 and CDR2 sequences are GTSNPN and SVGIG (reference sequence). The CDR3 sequence is 15 residues long. As DNA, the CDR3 is TGTGCCTGGAGTGCGGACAGCGCCTCATACAATGTGCAGTTCTTC. Translated, it gives CAWSADSASYNVQFF.

In its sample, this clonotype was seen a few times. This chain links TRBV20-1 with TRBJ1-1; a weak D match, TRBD1 (5 bases). Germline-derived CDR1 and CDR2 are DFQATT and SNEGSKA (reference sequence). This CDR3 spans 14 amino acids. Trimming shortened V by 3 bases and J by 1 base, and 12 bases separated the two germline ends. The DNA of the CDR3 is TGCAGTGCTAGCTTGGGACGGAAGAACACTGAAGCTTTCTTT. This gives the protein CSASLGRKNTEAFF.

The table lists this clonotype with many counts. CDR3 sequence (DNA): TGTGCCAGCAGCTTAGACGCTGCAGGAGGCTACACCTTC. Its protein is CASSLDAAGGYTF. The chain uses TRBV7-8 and TRBJ1-2; D is unresolved. Trimming removed 1 base from V and 8 bases from J, with 11 bases in between. There are 13 residues in the CDR3. Germline V CDR1 and CDR2: SGHVS, FQNEAQ.

This clonotype appeared once. The germline gene is not matched at one end of the junction; a read error may be the cause. The chain joins TRBV20-1 to TRBJ2-1; tentatively, D is TRBD2 (5 bases). CDR1 DFQATT and CDR2 SNEGSKA come from the germline V gene (reference sequence). The CDR3 contains 15 residues. CDR3 nucleotides: TGCAGTGCCTCCGTTCGAAGGACTTCCTACAATGAGCAGCTCTTC. It codes for CSASVRRTSYNEQLF.

This clonotype was observed many times. V usage is TRBV5-1 and J usage is TRBJ2-5, with TRBD2 matching over 12 bases. Germline V gene lookup returns CDR1 SGHRS and CDR2 YFSETQ. After removal of 4 bases from V and 2 bases from J, the junction contained 0 bases not matched to a gene. CDR3 size: 14 residues. DNA for the CDR3: TGCGCCAGCAGCGGACTAGCGGGACAAGAGACCCAGTACTTC. Its protein is CASSGLAGQETQYF.

This clonotype was counted at least ten times. The chain combines TRBV6-5 with TRBJ2-1; a possible D gene is TRBD1 (6 bases). Germline V CDR1 and CDR2: MNHEY, SVGAGI. The CDR3 has 15 residues. Trimming cost V 6 bases and J 4 bases, with 16 bases left between them. This CDR3 reads CASSFNTQGYNEQFF. CDR3 nucleotide sequence: TGTGCCAGCAGCTTCAACACCCAGGGGTACAATGAGCAGTTCTTC.

This clonotype appeared many times. The chain combines TRBV6-1 with TRBJ2-3, with D tentatively TRBD1 or TRBD2 (5 bases each). Germline loops: CDR1 MNHNS, CDR2 SASEGT. CDR3 length equals 14 residues. With 6 bases removed from V and 0 bases from J, the gap between germline ends came to 10 bases. The CDR3 DNA reads as TGTGCCAGCAGCGGGACGGTTAGCACAGATACGCAGTATTTT. Its protein product is CASSGTVSTDTQYF.

The chain employs TRBV6-1 and TRBJ1-5; 7 bases fit TRBD1. The CDR3 length is 16 residues. With V trimmed by 7 bases and J by 0 bases, 9 bases remained unmatched. Germline assignment: CDR1 MNHNS and CDR2 SASEGT. The CDR3 nucleotides are TGTGCCAGCACCCGGACAGGTCCCTCTAGCAATCAGCCCCAGCATTTT. Its translation: CASTRTGPSSNQPQHF.

This clonotype was seen ten or more times. CDR3 loop: CASSVGEVYTDTQYF. CDR3 nucleotide sequence: TGTGCCAGCAGCGTAGGGGAGGTTTACACAGATACGCAGTATTTT. The chain employs TRBV9 and TRBJ2-3; TRBD2 might be the D (6 bases). This CDR3 contains 15 residues. Germline CDR1 is SGDLS and CDR2 is YYNGEE. V lost 0 bases, J lost 2 bases, and 10 bases lay in between.